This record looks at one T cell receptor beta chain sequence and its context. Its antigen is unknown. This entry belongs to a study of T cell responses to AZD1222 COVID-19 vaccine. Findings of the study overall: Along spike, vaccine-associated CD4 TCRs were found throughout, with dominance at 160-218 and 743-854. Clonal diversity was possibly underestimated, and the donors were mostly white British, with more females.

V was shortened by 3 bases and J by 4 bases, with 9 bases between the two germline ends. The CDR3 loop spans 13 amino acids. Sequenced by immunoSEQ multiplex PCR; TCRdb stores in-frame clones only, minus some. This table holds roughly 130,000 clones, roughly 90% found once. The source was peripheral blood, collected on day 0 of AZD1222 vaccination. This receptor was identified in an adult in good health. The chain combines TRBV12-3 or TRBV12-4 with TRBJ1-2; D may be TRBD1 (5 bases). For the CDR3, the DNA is TGTGCCAGCAGTTTCTCCGACAGCTATGGCTACACCTTC. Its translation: CASSFSDSYGYTF.